This T cell receptor (beta chain) was observed in a study of T cells in Graves' hyperthyroidism and ophthalmopathy. Findings and limits, study-wide: Among clonotypes expanded in thyroid above 0.001, most were also found in blood. A 13 V-J signature model discriminated ophthalmopathy versus stable hyperthyroidism.

This clonotype was seen repeatedly, ten times or more. What it recognizes is unknown. Uncontrolled infections, other autoimmune diseases, pregnancy or lactation led to exclusion of patients. In making diagnoses, clinical symptoms, serum thyroxine and TRAb, thyroid ultrasound and orbital computed tomography were all used. Template material for amplifying TCR beta CDR3 regions consisted of RNA transcripts. Using the HTBI primer set, a first-round RT-PCR was run on the TCR CDR3. TCRdb called the multiplex PCR reads again in MiXCR, with one record for every CDR3 protein. The table lists approximately 640,000 distinct CDR3 sequences, about 45% of them singletons, with approximately 7.2% in the top ten. The TCR comes from an adult man with Graves' disease, either hyperthyroidism or ophthalmopathy (not recorded which). The sample comprised peripheral blood or thyroid tissue (not recorded which).

The CDR3 region is CASSSRTGPSYGYTF. The CDR3, as DNA: TGTGCCAGCAGTTCCCGGACAGGGCCAAGTTATGGCTACACCTTC. This chain joins TRBV7-9 and TRBJ1-2; 8 bases line up with TRBD1. The germline V gene has CDR1 SEHNR and CDR2 FQNEAQ (reference sequence). This CDR3 is built from 15 residues. Germline trimming cut 6 bases from V and 5 bases from J; bases unmatched to any gene: 11. The whole variable domain, remainder taken from reference TRBV7-9 and TRBJ1-2, is DTGVSQNPRHKITKRGQNVTFRCDPISEHNRLYWYRQTLGQGPEFLTYFQNEAQLEKSRLLSDRFSAERPKGSFSTLEIQRTEQGDSAMYLCASSSRTGPSYGYTFGSGTRLTVV.